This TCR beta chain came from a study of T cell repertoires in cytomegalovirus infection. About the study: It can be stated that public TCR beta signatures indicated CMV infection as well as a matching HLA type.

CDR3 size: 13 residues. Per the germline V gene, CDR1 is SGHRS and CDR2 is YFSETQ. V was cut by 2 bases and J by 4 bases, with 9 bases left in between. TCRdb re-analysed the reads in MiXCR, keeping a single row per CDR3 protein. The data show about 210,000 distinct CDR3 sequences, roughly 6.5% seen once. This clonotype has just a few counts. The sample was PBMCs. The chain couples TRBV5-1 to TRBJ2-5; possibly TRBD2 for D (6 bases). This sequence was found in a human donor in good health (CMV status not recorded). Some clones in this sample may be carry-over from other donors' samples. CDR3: CASSLKGGETQYF. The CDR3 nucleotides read TGCGCCAGCAGCTTAAAGGGAGGAGAGACCCAGTACTTC.